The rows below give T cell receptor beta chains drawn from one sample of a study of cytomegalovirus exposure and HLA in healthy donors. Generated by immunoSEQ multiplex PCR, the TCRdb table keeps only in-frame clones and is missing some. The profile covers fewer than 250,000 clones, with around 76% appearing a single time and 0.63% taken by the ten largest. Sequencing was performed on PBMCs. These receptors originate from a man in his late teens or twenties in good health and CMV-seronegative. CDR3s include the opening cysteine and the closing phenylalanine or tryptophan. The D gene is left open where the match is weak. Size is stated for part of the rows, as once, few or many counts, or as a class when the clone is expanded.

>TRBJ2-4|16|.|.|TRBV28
CASSLDLPNAKNIQYF
TGTGCCAGCAGTTTAGACTTACCCAACGCCAAAAACATTCAGTACTTC
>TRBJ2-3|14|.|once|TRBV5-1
CASSSSNPTDTQYF
TGCGCCAGCAGCTCTAGCAACCCAACAGATACGCAGTATTTT
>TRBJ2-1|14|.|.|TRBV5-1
CASSFGLNYNEQFF
TGCGCCAGCAGCTTTGGGCTAAACTACAATGAGCAGTTCTTC
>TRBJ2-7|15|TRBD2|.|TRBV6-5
CASSQTRGGAYEQYF
TGTGCCAGCAGCCAAACTCGGGGGGGCGCCTACGAGCAGTACTTC
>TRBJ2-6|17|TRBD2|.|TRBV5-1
CASSPVGRATGANVLTF
TGCGCCAGCAGCCCCGTGGGGAGGGCCACTGGGGCCAACGTCCTGACTTTC
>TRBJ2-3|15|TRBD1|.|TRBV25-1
CASSDWGQGTDTQYF
TGTGCCAGCAGTGATTGGGGACAGGGGACAGATACGCAGTATTTT
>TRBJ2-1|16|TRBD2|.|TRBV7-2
CASSHPLAGTYNEQFF
TGTGCCAGCAGCCATCCACTAGCGGGGACCTACAATGAGCAGTTCTTC
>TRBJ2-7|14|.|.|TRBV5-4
CASSSPRDSYEQYF
TGTGCCAGCAGCTCCCCCCGGGACTCCTACGAGCAGTACTTC
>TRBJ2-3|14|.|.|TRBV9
CASSPLSSTDTQYF
TGTGCCAGCAGCCCCCTATCTAGCACAGATACGCAGTATTTT
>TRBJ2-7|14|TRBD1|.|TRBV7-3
CASSSQGGSYEQYF
TGTGCCAGCAGCTCACAGGGGGGATCCTACGAGCAGTACTTC
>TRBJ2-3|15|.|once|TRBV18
CASSPPGISTDTQYF
TGTGCCAGCTCACCACCCGGGATTAGCACAGATACGCAGTATTTT
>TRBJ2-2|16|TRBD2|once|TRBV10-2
CASSAAREFNTGELFF
TGCGCCAGCAGTGCCGCGCGGGAGTTCAACACCGGGGAGCTGTTTTTT
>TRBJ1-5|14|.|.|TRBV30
CAWQGTDSNQPQHF
TGTGCCTGGCAGGGAACTGATAGCAATCAGCCCCAGCATTTT
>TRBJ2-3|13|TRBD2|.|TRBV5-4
CASSLSGIDTQYF
TGTGCCAGCAGCTTGAGCGGGATAGATACGCAGTATTTT
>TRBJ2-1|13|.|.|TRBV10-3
CAISLGSVNEQFF
TGTGCCATCAGTCTGGGCTCTGTTAATGAGCAGTTCTTC
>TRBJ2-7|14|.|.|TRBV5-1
CASSLAEGRDEQYF
TGCGCCAGCAGCTTGGCTGAGGGCCGCGACGAGCAGTACTTC
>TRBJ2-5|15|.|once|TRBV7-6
CASSGQTQTWETQYF
TGTGCCAGCAGCGGACAGACCCAAACGTGGGAGACCCAGTACTTC
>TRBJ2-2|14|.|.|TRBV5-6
CASSLELAIGELFF
TGTGCCAGCAGCTTGGAACTAGCCATCGGGGAGCTGTTTTTT
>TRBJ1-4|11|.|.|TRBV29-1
CSVDRNEKLFF
TGCAGCGTCGACAGGAATGAAAAACTGTTTTTT
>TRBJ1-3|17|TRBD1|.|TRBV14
CASSPWTGTISGNTIYF
TGTGCCAGCAGCCCATGGACAGGAACCATCTCTGGAAACACCATATATTTT
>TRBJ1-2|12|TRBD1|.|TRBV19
CASLGQDYGYTF
TGTGCCAGTTTGGGACAGGACTATGGCTACACCTTC
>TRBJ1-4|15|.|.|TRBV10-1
CASSDSGHPNEKLFF
TGCGCCAGCAGTGACTCGGGACATCCTAATGAAAAACTGTTTTTT
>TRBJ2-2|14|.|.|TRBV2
CAPKRGKNTGELFF
TGTGCCCCAAAGAGGGGGAAGAACACCGGGGAGCTGTTTTTT
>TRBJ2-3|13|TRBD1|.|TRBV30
CAWSRGQTDTQYF
TGTGCCTGGAGCAGGGGGCAGACAGATACGCAGTATTTT
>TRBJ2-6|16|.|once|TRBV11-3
CASSPPPGSGANVLTF
TGTGCCAGCAGCCCCCCACCGGGGTCAGGGGCCAACGTCCTGACTTTC
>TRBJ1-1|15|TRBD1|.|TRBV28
CASSPTGGAGAEAFF
TGTGCCAGCAGTCCAACAGGGGGCGCTGGGGCTGAAGCTTTCTTT
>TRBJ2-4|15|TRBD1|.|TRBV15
CATSRVRTGGNIQYF
TGTGCCACCAGCAGAGTTAGGACAGGGGGAAACATTCAGTACTTC
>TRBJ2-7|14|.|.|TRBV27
CASSYSLATYEQYF
TGTGCCAGCAGTTACAGCCTTGCGACCTACGAGCAGTACTTC
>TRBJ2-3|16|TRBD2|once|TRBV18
CASSPATSGSSDTQYF
TGTGCCAGCTCACCGGCGACTAGCGGGAGTTCAGATACGCAGTATTTT
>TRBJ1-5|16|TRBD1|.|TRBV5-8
CASSFGQGGFNQPQHF
TGTGCCAGCAGCTTTGGACAGGGGGGGTTCAATCAGCCCCAGCATTTT
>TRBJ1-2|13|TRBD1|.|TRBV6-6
CASSRGQGNGYTF
TGTGCCAGCAGCCGGGGACAGGGAAATGGCTACACCTTC
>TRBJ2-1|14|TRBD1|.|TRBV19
CASSIGDRYNEQFF
TGTGCCAGTAGTATCGGGGACAGATACAATGAGCAGTTCTTC
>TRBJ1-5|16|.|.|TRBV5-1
CASSLGGRGGNQPQHF
TGCGCCAGCAGCTTGGGGGGACGGGGGGGCAATCAGCCCCAGCATTTT
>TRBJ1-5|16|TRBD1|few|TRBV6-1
CASRERTGHSNQPQHF
TGTGCCAGCAGGGAACGGACAGGTCATAGCAATCAGCCCCAGCATTTT
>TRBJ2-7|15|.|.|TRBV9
CASSGGSPDPYEQYF
TGTGCCAGCAGCGGGGGCAGCCCAGATCCCTACGAGCAGTACTTC
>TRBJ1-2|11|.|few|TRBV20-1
CSATGQNGYTF
TGCAGTGCTACCGGACAGAATGGCTACACCTTC
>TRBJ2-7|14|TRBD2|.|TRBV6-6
CASSSGTSVYEQYF
TGTGCCAGCAGTAGTGGGACTAGCGTCTACGAGCAGTACTTC
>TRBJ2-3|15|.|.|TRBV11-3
CASSLDRTSTDTQYF
TGTGCCAGCAGCTTAGACCGGACTAGCACAGATACGCAGTATTTT
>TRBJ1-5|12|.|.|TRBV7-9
CAAGEGNQPQHF
TGTGCCGCAGGGGAAGGGAATCAGCCCCAGCATTTT
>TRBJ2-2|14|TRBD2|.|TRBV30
CACFERERTGELFF
TGTGCCTGTTTCGAGCGGGAGAGGACCGGGGAGCTGTTTTTT
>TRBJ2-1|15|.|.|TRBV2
CASSQGLGSANEQFF
TGTGCCAGCAGCCAGGGGCTGGGTTCGGCCAATGAGCAGTTCTTC
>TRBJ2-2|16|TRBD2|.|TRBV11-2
CASSPLAGQNTGELFF
TGTGCCAGCAGTCCCTTAGCGGGTCAGAACACCGGGGAGCTGTTTTTT
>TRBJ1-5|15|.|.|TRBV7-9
CASSLGGGGTSPQHF
TGTGCCAGCAGCTTAGGAGGGGGGGGGACCAGCCCCCAGCATTTT
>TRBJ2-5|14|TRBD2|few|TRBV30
CAWSGLAGGETQYF
TGTGCCTGGAGTGGACTAGCGGGGGGGGAGACCCAGTACTTC
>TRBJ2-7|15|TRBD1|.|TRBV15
CATSRSGTASYEQYF
TGTGCCACCAGCAGATCGGGGACAGCCTCCTACGAGCAGTACTTC
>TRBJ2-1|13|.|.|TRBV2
CASSEPGRYEQFF
TGTGCCAGCAGTGAACCAGGGAGGTATGAGCAGTTCTTC
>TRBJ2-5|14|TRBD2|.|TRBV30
CAWSRGLAGETQYF
TGTGCCTGGAGTCGTGGACTAGCGGGGGAGACCCAGTACTTC
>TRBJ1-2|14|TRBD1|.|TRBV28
CASSLLGQGYGYTF
TGTGCCAGCAGTTTATTGGGACAGGGGTACGGCTACACCTTC
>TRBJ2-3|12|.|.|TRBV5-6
CASSLKLEVKYF
TGTGCCAGCAGCTTGAAGCTAGAGGTGAAGTATTTT